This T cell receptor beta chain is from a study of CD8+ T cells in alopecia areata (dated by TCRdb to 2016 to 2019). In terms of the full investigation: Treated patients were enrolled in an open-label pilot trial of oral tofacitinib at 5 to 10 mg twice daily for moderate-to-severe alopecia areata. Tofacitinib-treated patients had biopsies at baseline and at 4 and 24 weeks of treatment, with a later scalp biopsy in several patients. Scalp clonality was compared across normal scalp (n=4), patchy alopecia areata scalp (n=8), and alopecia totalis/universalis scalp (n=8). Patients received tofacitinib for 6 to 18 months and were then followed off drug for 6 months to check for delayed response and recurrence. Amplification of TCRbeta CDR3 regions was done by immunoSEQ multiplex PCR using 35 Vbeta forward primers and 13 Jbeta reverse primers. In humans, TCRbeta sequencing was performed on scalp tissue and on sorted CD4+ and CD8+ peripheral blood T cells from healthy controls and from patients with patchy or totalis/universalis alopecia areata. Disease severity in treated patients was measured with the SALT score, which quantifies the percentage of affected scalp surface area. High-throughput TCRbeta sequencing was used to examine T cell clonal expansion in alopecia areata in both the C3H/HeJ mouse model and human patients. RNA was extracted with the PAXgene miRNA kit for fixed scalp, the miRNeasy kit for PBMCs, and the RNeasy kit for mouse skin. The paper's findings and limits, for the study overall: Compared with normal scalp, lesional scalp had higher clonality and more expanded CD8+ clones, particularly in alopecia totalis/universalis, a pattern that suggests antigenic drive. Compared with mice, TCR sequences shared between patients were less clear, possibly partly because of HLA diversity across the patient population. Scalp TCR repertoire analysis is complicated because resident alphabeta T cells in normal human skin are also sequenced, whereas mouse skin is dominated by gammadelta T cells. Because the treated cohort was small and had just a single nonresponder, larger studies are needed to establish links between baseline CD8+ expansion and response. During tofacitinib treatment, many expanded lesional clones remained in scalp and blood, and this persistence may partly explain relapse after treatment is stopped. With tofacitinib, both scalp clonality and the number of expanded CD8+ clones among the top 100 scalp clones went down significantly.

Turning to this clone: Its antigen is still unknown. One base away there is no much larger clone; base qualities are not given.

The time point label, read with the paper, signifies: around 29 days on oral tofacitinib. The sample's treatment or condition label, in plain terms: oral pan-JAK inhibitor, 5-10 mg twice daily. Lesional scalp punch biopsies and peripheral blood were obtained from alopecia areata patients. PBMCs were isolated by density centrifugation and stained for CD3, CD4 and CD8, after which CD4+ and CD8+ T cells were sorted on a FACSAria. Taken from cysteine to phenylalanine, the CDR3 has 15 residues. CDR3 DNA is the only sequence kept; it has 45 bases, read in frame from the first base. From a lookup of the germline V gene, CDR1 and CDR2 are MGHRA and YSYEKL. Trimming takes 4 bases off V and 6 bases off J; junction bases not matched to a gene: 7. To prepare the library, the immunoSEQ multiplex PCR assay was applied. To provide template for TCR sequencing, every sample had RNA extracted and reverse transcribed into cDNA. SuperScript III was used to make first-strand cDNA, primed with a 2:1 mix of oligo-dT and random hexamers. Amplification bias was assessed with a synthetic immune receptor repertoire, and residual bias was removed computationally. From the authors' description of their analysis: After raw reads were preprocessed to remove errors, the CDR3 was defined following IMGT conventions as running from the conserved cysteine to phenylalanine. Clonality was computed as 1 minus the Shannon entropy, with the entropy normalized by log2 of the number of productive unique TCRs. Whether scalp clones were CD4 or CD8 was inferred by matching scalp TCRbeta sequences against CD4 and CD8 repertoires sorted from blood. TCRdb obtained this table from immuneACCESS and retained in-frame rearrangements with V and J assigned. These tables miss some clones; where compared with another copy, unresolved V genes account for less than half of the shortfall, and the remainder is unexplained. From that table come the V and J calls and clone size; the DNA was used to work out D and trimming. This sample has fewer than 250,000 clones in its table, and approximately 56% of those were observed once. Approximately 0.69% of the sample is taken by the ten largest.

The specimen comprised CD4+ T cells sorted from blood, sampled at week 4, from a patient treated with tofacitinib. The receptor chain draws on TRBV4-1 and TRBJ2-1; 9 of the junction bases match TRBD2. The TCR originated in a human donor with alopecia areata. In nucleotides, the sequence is TGCGCCAGCAGCCTAGCGGGAGAACCCGGCAATGAGCAGTTCTTC. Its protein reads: CASSLAGEPGNEQFF.